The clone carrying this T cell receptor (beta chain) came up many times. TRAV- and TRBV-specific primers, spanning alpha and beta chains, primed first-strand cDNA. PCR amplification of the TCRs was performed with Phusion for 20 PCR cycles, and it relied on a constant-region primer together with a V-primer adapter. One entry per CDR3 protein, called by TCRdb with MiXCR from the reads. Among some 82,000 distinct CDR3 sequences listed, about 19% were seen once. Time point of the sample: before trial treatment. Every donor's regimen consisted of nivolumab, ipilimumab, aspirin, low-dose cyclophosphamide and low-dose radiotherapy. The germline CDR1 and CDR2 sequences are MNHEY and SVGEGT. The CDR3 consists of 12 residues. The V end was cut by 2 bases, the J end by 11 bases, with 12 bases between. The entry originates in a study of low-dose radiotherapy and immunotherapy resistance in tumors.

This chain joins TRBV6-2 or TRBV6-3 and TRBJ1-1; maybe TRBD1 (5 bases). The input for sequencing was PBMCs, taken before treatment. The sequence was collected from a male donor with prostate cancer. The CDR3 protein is CASSYPPGIAFF. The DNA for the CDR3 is TGTGCCAGCAGTTACCCCCCAGGGATCGCTTTCTTT.